This T cell receptor (beta chain) was captured in a study of blood T cell repertoires in COVID-19. The CDR3 extends over 14 amino acids. V lost 9 bases and J 0 bases, leaving 12 bases between the germline ends. Germline CDR1 reads KGHDR; CDR2 reads SFDVKD. Ages ranged from roughly 18 to 100 years, with residence in 24 US areas. For recovered donors of Cohort 3, there were two negative PCRs, clearance, or symptom resolution. As handled by the study authors: The assay estimated nucleated cells by amplifying reference gene primers. Sequencing was performed with immunoSEQ multiplex PCR; in TCRdb, only in-frame clones are kept and a portion is missing. D and trimming come from the DNA, and the V and J calls and clone size come from that table. This table has 95,000 to 150,000 clones, less than 90% appearing once.

This clonotype was sampled from a woman aged 30 to 39 who had recovered from COVID-19. The sample was PBMCs or T cells enriched from blood (not recorded which). The chain combines TRBV24-1 with TRBJ2-3; a possible D gene is TRBD1 (6 bases). The CDR3 loop reads CATGGQLSTDTQYF. DNA for the CDR3: TGTGCCACCGGAGGACAGCTTAGCACAGATACGCAGTATTTT.